The T cell receptor (beta chain) under discussion was sequenced for a study of long-term antiretroviral therapy in people with HIV. V was trimmed by 3 bases and J by 1 base, leaving 9 bases between them. Germline V CDR1 and CDR2: MNHNS, SASEGT. This CDR3 is 14 amino acids long. The run of the v3.0 immunoSEQ assay was at survey level. Profiling relied on immunoSEQ multiplex PCR, and the TCRdb table lists in-frame clones only, not all of them. The table shows tens of thousands of clones, with approximately 80% occurring only once. The sample was unsorted PBMCs, taken 1.6 years after starting antiretroviral therapy. The sequence was obtained from a man aged 40-49 years with HIV. The chain couples TRBV6-1 to TRBJ1-1; D gene unclear. This chain's CDR3 is CASSEAHTNTEAFF. For the CDR3, the DNA is TGTGCCAGCAGTGAGGCACATACGAACACTGAAGCTTTCTTT.